Following are 14 T cell receptor beta chains from one sample sequenced in a study of memory CD4+ T cells and cytomegalovirus serostatus. The sort gate was single viable CD3+CD4+CD8-CD45RO+ cells for memory CD4+ T cells. Profiling relied on immunoSEQ multiplex PCR, and the TCRdb table lists in-frame clones only, not all of them. Among about 57,000 clones listed, more than 60% were seen once. Sequenced: memory CD4+ T cells from blood. The receptors here all came from an adult in good health and CMV-seronegative.

The chain links TRBV14 to TRBJ2-2; D may be TRBD2 (7 bases). The CDR3 contains 16 residues. V lost 1 base to trimming and J lost 5 bases, with 14 bases between them. Germline-derived CDR1 and CDR2 are SGHDN and FVKESK. CDR3 residues: CASSQVGGAGTGELFF. The CDR3 DNA is TGTGCCAGCAGCCAAGTTGGGGGGGCTGGAACCGGGGAGCTGTTTTTT. The full variable domain, its missing parts supplied by reference TRBV14 and TRBJ2-2, is EAGVTQFPSHSVIEKGQTVTLRCDPISGHDNLYWYRRVMGKEIKFLLHFVKESKQDESGMPNNRFLAERTGGTYSTLKVQPAELEDSGVYFCASSQVGGAGTGELFFGEGSRLTVL.

The sample holds one count of this clone. As DNA, the CDR3 is TGCGCCAGCAGCCCCGGGGGGGGGCGCACAGATACGCAGTATTTT. It specifies CASSPGGGRTDTQYF. V usage is TRBV4-1 and J usage is TRBJ2-3; 8 bases map to TRBD2. Germline V gene sequence: CDR1 MGHRA, CDR2 YSYEKL. The CDR3 is made up of 15 amino acids. V gave up 4 bases and J gave up 1 base; unmatched junction bases: 4.

The chain employs TRBV5-6 and TRBJ2-7; 9 bases are shared with TRBD2. V was clipped by 0 bases and J by 4 bases; unmatched bases: 5. The germline V gene encodes CDR1 SGHDT and CDR2 YYEEEE. The CDR3 is made up of 15 amino acids. CDR3 loop: CASSLVSGGNYEQYF. CDR3 coding DNA: TGTGCCAGCAGCTTGGTTAGCGGGGGTAATTACGAGCAGTACTTC.

The chain employs TRBV5-5 and TRBJ2-7; D uncertain. Germline lookup yields CDR1 SGHKS and CDR2 YYEKEE (reference sequence). This CDR3 has 14 residues. With 0 bases removed from V and 3 bases from J, the gap between germline ends came to 10 bases. The CDR3 is CASSLDPGNYEQYF. The CDR3 DNA sequence: TGTGCCAGCAGCTTGGACCCTGGCAACTACGAGCAGTACTTC.

The chain employs TRBV6-1 and TRBJ2-3, with D perhaps matching TRBD1 or TRBD2 (5 bases each). V was cut by 8 bases and J by 7 bases, with 19 bases left in between. From germline, CDR1 is MNHNS and CDR2 SASEGT. The CDR3 contains 14 residues. CDR3 region: CASQPGPSPNTQYF. The CDR3 DNA sequence: TGTGCCAGCCAACCGGGACCGAGCCCGAATACGCAGTATTTT.

The chain carries TRBV29-1 and TRBJ1-4, with a weak D call TRBD1 (5 bases). Germline V gene data show CDR1 as SQVTM and CDR2 as ANQGSEA. The CDR3 is 12 amino acids. The germline V and J ends were trimmed by 2 bases and 10 bases, with 11 bases remaining between them. For the CDR3, the DNA is TGCAGCGTTGAACTCATCGGGGGAAAACTGTTTTTT. Protein: CSVELIGGKLFF. The full variable domain, its missing parts supplied by reference TRBV29-1 and TRBJ1-4, is SAVISQKPSRDICQRGTSLTIQCQVDSQVTMMFWYRQQPGQSLTLIATANQGSEATYESGFVIDKFPISRPNLTFSTLTVSNMSPEDSSIYLCSVELIGGKLFFGSGTQLSVL.

This chain uses TRBV20-1 with TRBJ1-1; a possible D gene is TRBD1 (5 bases). The germline V gene has CDR1 DFQATT and CDR2 SNEGSKA (reference sequence). V lost 6 bases and J lost 11, with 16 bases in between. The CDR3 loop spans 11 amino acids. The CDR3 DNA reads as TGCAGTGCGGGACCCGGGGATTCGGCTTTCTTT. It translates to CSAGPGDSAFF.

The chain links TRBV9 to TRBJ2-5, with 7 bases fitting TRBD1. Per germline, CDR1 SGDLS and CDR2 YYNGEE. V was clipped by 4 bases and J by 4 bases; unmatched bases: 10. The CDR3 is 15 amino acids. CDR3 DNA: TGTGCCAGCAGCCGGAATAACAGGGGCCGAGAGACCCAGTACTTC. Translation: CASSRNNRGRETQYF.

The genes are TRBV19 and TRBJ1-3; weak D call: TRBD1 (6 bases). CDR1 and CDR2 from the germline V gene are LNHDA and SQIVND (reference sequence). This CDR3 spans 15 amino acids. The V end was cut by 8 bases, the J end by 2 bases, with 16 bases between. CDR3 residues: CASRDNGGPGNTIYF. CDR3 nucleotide sequence: TGTGCCAGTCGGGACAATGGTGGGCCTGGAAACACCATATATTTT.

This clone was seen only once. V gene TRBV30 combines with J gene TRBJ1-3, with D unclear. Germline V gene lookup returns CDR1 GTSNPN and CDR2 SVGIG (reference sequence). The V gene lost 3 bases and the J gene lost 0 bases, with 12 bases spanning the gap. The CDR3 totals 15 residues. The chain's CDR3 is CAWSGTPSSGNTIYF. The CDR3 region has the DNA TGTGCCTGGAGCGGTACTCCTAGCTCTGGAAACACCATATATTTT.

V usage is TRBV6-1 and J usage is TRBJ2-7; TRBD1 aligns across 10 bases. Germline CDR1 reads MNHNS; CDR2 reads SASEGT. The CDR3 has 14 amino acids. With V trimmed by 8 bases and J by 6 bases, 10 bases remained unmatched. The CDR3 DNA is TGTGCCAGCGGGTTGGGGACAGGGGTGGGCGAGCAGTACTTC. Translated: CASGLGTGVGEQYF.

The chain combines TRBV6-4 with TRBJ2-1; TRBD2 aligns across 13 bases. CDR3 length: 19 residues. The germline CDR1 and CDR2 sequences are MRHNA and SNTAGT. With 6 bases clipped from V and 6 bases from J, the junction kept 17 bases outside the gene matches. CDR3 DNA: TGTGCCAGCAGCGCAACTAGCGGGAGGGCCCACAAGATCTCCAATGAGCAGTTCTTC. As protein: CASSATSGRAHKISNEQFF.

The chain combines TRBV27 with TRBJ2-3; 10 nucleotides align to TRBD2. The CDR3 totals 15 residues. The V gene end was trimmed by 3 bases and the J gene end by 7 bases; junction bases not matched to a gene: 7. The germline CDR1 and CDR2 sequences are MNHEY and SMNVEV (reference sequence). The CDR3 region has the DNA TGTGCCAGCAGTTTGACTAGCGGGTTCGGATATACGCAGTATTTT. As protein: CASSLTSGFGYTQYF.

The chain joins TRBV28 to TRBJ2-5, with D perhaps TRBD1 (6 bases). The V gene's germline CDR1 is MDHEN and CDR2 SYDVKM. Trimming cost V 7 bases and J 0 bases, with 15 bases left between them. The CDR3 has 15 residues. The CDR3 spells CASKPLDRYQETQYF. DNA for the CDR3: TGTGCCAGCAAACCCCTTGACAGGTACCAAGAGACCCAGTACTTC. The complete variable domain, with remaining parts taken from reference TRBV28 and TRBJ2-5, reads DVKVTQSSRYLVKRTGEKVFLECVQDMDHENMFWYRQDPGLGLRLIYFSYDVKMKEKGDIPEGYSVSREKKERFSLILESASTNQTSMYLCASKPLDRYQETQYFGPGTRLLVL.